This note documents a single TCR beta chain sequence. The sample is drawn from a study of cytomegalovirus exposure and HLA in healthy donors. On the study more broadly: Approximately 85 million unique TCRs from HLA-typed donors made up an early data release.

The PCR ran on 60 Vbeta and 13 Jbeta primers. Here immunoSEQ multiplex PCR was the method, and the copy in TCRdb shows in-frame clones only, minus some. The sample shows some 170,000 clones, 80% of them seen only once. Trimming cost V 7 bases and J 8 bases; bases outside gene matches: 2. Germline CDR1 SNHLY, CDR2 FYNNEI. The CDR3 runs to 12 residues. The chain carries TRBV2 and TRBJ2-1; 10 positions agree with TRBD2. The sample taken for sequencing was PBMCs. The receptor's source is a man aged 25-45 years in good health and CMV-seronegative. Written as DNA, the CDR3 is TGTGCCAGCACCCTAGCGGGAGATGAGCAGTTCTTC. Protein product: CASTLAGDEQFF.